The entry that follows covers one TCR beta chain sequence. The antigen is undetermined. The use of a sample-barcoded 5' primer and a J-beta primer mix characterized a second PCR of about 7 to 12 cycles. One entry per CDR3 protein, called by TCRdb with MiXCR from the 5' RACE reads. Of about 2 million distinct CDR3 sequences in the sample, 49% were seen once. The data are from a study of blood T cells in healthy people across ages. Deletions cut 5 bases from V and 3 bases from J, with 13 bases between. Looked up from germline, CDR1 is MDHEN and CDR2 is SYDVKM. CDR3 length equals 14 residues. Notes on the study in general: A greater number of naive CD4+ cells and higher diversity distinguished long-lived donors from aged donors. TCR beta diversity, measured per million T cells, fell in a roughly linear way with age. The unknown donor CMV status may have confounded expanded clonotype changes.

The chain couples TRBV28 to TRBJ1-1; D is perhaps TRBD1 (6 bases). The source is a woman in her thirties or forties in good health. Material for sequencing was blood. The CDR3 region is CASSPPGADTEAFF. CDR3 nucleotide sequence: TGTGCCAGCAGTCCGCCGGGGGCTGACACTGAAGCTTTCTTT.